These 8 T cell receptor beta chains share one sample of origin, sequenced in a study of PD-1 blockade in classical Hodgkin lymphoma. Time point described: cycle 4 day 1 (C4D1), after more than 5 weeks of nivolumab. Each patient's relapse followed autologous stem cell transplantation, and brentuximab vedotin exposure varied. Starting with thawed PBMCs, CD4+ T cells were purified by magnetic negative selection. TCRdb's copy holds only in-frame clones and misses some; the assay was immunoSEQ multiplex PCR. This table holds 30,000 or so clones, 65% to 85% found once. Sequencing was performed on CD4+ T cells from blood, taken before the fourth cycle of nivolumab. The receptors shown here come from a human donor with classical Hodgkin lymphoma.

CDR3 loop: CAWSAGGDTQYF. CDR3 in DNA: TGTGCCTGGAGTGCGGGGGGGGATACGCAGTATTTT. The chain combines TRBV30 with TRBJ2-3; 8 bases align to TRBD2. CDR1 is GTSNPN and CDR2 is SVGIG in the germline V gene (reference sequence). V lost 1 base to trimming and J lost 6 bases; unmatched junction nucleotides: 0. CDR3 length: 12 residues.

The chain combines TRBV5-1 with TRBJ1-5, with a weak D call TRBD1 (5 bases). In germline, CDR1 is SGHRS, CDR2 YFSETQ. The CDR3 has 14 residues. Trimming removed 0 bases at V and 3 bases at J, with 7 bases between. Here the CDR3 DNA reads TGCGCCAGCAGCTTGGCAGGGACCAATCAGCCCCAGCATTTT. Residues: CASSLAGTNQPQHF.

The rearrangement uses TRBV9 and TRBJ2-3, with D hard to call. Germline CDR1 and CDR2: SGDLS and YYNGEE. The CDR3 is made up of 13 amino acids. V was cut by 0 bases and J by 3 bases, with 5 bases left in between. CDR3 residues: CASSVGVTDTQYF. As DNA, the CDR3 is TGTGCCAGCAGCGTAGGGGTTACAGATACGCAGTATTTT.

This clone came up a few times. V is TRBV12-5 and J is TRBJ1-6; 12 bases match TRBD1. This CDR3 region has 15 residues. CDR1 LGHNT and CDR2 FRNRAP come from the germline V gene. V lost 3 bases and J lost 9; bases outside the gene matches: 3. The CDR3 sequence is CASGLRDRGLSPLHF. The CDR3 nucleotides are TGTGCTAGTGGTTTACGGGACAGGGGGCTTTCACCCCTCCACTTT.

The chain uses TRBV5-1 and TRBJ2-1; D ambiguous. Per the germline V gene, CDR1 is SGHRS and CDR2 is YFSETQ. With 1 base removed from V and 6 bases from J, the gap between germline ends came to 8 bases. This CDR3 spans 13 amino acids. The CDR3 DNA reads TGCGCCAGCAGCTTGAACTTCGGCAATGAGCAGTTCTTC. Residues: CASSLNFGNEQFF.

The chain links TRBV5-1 to TRBJ1-1; D may be TRBD1 (5 bases). Trimming removed 0 bases at V and 1 base at J, with 10 bases between. CDR3 length: 15 amino acids. Germline loops: CDR1 SGHRS, CDR2 YFSETQ. The CDR3 DNA sequence: TGCGCCAGCAGCTTGGAAAACAGGTGGAACACTGAAGCTTTCTTT. Translating it yields CASSLENRWNTEAFF.

The chain carries TRBV6-6 and TRBJ2-1, with D perhaps matching TRBD1 (6 bases). Germline-derived CDR1 and CDR2 are MNHNY and SVGAGI (reference sequence). V was cut by 6 bases and J by 7 bases, with 13 bases left in between. This CDR3 comprises 13 residues. The CDR3 region is CASSPNRDNEQFF. The CDR3 DNA is TGTGCCAGCAGCCCAAACAGGGATAATGAGCAGTTCTTC.

The chain carries TRBV18 and TRBJ1-4; D remains unclear. V was cut by 0 bases and J by 8 bases, with 7 bases left in between. CDR1 is KGHSH and CDR2 is LQKENI in the germline V gene. The CDR3 is 13 residues long. The CDR3 DNA is TGTGCCAGCTCACCACCGAAGGTGGAAAAACTGTTTTTT. It yields the protein CASSPPKVEKLFF.